These 15 T cell receptor beta chains were sequenced from one sample in a study of OX40 agonist ivuxolimab in advanced cancers. Profiling relied on immunoSEQ multiplex PCR, and the TCRdb table lists in-frame clones only, not all of them. The data show just over 35,000 clones, about 80% seen once. The sequences come from CD4+ or CD8+ T cells sorted from blood, collected in a trial of the OX40 agonist ivuxolimab. These TCRs come from an adult with an advanced solid tumor such as melanoma, head and neck, liver or kidney cancer.

The chain joins TRBV6-5 to TRBJ2-2, with D unresolved. CDR1 is MNHEY and CDR2 is SVGAGI in the germline V gene. The CDR3 is 15 amino acids. Trimming took off 4 bases at V and 3 bases at J, with 12 bases between the two ends. CDR3 sequence: CASSWKGTHTGELFF. In nucleotides, the CDR3 is TGTGCCAGCAGTTGGAAGGGTACGCACACCGGGGAGCTGTTTTTT.

The gene calls are TRBV25-1 and TRBJ1-1; D not resolved. The V end lost 6 bases, the J end lost 0 bases, and 20 bases lay between the germline ends. The CDR3 runs to 17 residues. Germline values: CDR1 MGHDK, CDR2 SYGVNS. CDR3 protein: CASRVRTASSVNTEAFF. DNA for the CDR3: TGTGCCAGCAGAGTACGTACTGCCTCTTCGGTGAACACTGAAGCTTTCTTT.

The V and J genes are TRBV6-5 and TRBJ2-7; 9 positions match TRBD1. The CDR3 is made up of 13 amino acids. V was pared by 5 bases and J by 5 bases, with 4 bases of the junction left unmatched. CDR1 is MNHEY, CDR2 SVGAGI, per germline. CDR3 bases: TGTGCCAGCAGTCTGGGACAGGGTCACGAGCAGTACGTC. This sequence encodes CASSLGQGHEQYV.

This chain joins TRBV6-5 and TRBJ2-7, with D unclear. This CDR3 spans 13 amino acids. The V and J ends lost 7 bases and 2 bases respectively, with 12 bases between them. CDR1 and CDR2 (germline): MNHEY, SVGAGI. The chain's CDR3 is CASIFPRTYEQYF. The CDR3 DNA sequence: TGTGCCAGCATCTTCCCGAGAACCTACGAGCAGTACTTC.

The chain has TRBV6-6 and TRBJ2-2; 7 positions match TRBD1. After removal of 7 bases from V and 4 bases from J, the junction contained 3 bases not matched to a gene. The length of the CDR3 is 13 residues. The germline V gene has CDR1 MNHNY and CDR2 SVGAGI (reference sequence). CDR3 region: CASNDRATGELFF. CDR3 DNA sequence: TGTGCCAGCAACGACAGGGCCACCGGGGAGCTGTTTTTT.

The chain links TRBV10-3 to TRBJ2-7; no clear D. Trimming pared 4 bases from V and 3 bases from J, leaving 7 bases between. The CDR3 has 12 amino acids. Germline values: CDR1 ENHRY, CDR2 SYGVKD. This CDR3 reads CAISGGNYEQYF. The DNA for the CDR3 is TGTGCCATCAGTGGTGGGAACTACGAGCAGTACTTC.

DNA of the CDR3: TGTGCCAGCAGCCCCCCGGCGGGGACGGTTAATGAAAAACTGTTTTTT. It codes for CASSPPAGTVNEKLFF. The chain carries TRBV9 and TRBJ1-4; D is perhaps TRBD1 (5 bases). The germline V gene has CDR1 SGDLS and CDR2 YYNGEE. CDR3 length: 16 residues. The V gene lost 4 bases and the J gene lost 4 bases, with 17 bases spanning the gap.

The chain links TRBV5-1 to TRBJ1-5; TRBD1 is a possible D gene (6 bases). Germline V CDR1 and CDR2: SGHRS, YFSETQ. Between the trimmed V and J ends, which lost 4 bases and 0 bases, there was a span of 11 bases. The CDR3 extends over 15 amino acids. The DNA for the CDR3 is TGCGCCAGCAGCCCAGGACAGTATAGCAATCAGCCCCAGCATTTT. It specifies CASSPGQYSNQPQHF.

The chain combines TRBV7-2 with TRBJ1-2; 10 nucleotides line up with TRBD1. The CDR3 totals 14 residues. The V segment lost 5 bases and the J segment 7 bases; nucleotides outside the gene matches: 7. Germline V gives CDR1 SGHTA, CDR2 FQGNSA. The CDR3 loop reads CASSPRQGALGYTF. The CDR3 DNA is TGTGCCAGCAGCCCAAGACAGGGGGCGCTTGGCTACACCTTC.

J is TRBJ1-1 and V is TRBV29-1; tentatively, D is TRBD1 (5 bases). V was pared by 3 bases and J by 4 bases, with 15 bases between. Germline V gene lookup returns CDR1 SQVTM and CDR2 ANQGSEA. The CDR3 spans 14 residues. The CDR3 DNA reads TGCAGCGTTGATCGGGGGGAGGGATCCACTGAAGCTTTCTTT. This codes for CSVDRGEGSTEAFF.

J is TRBJ2-3 and V is TRBV13; tentatively, D is TRBD2 (6 bases). The CDR3 contains 13 residues. Trimming left V 10 bases short and J 4 bases short, with 15 bases between. Germline V gene sequence: CDR1 PRHDT, CDR2 FYEKMQ (reference sequence). This chain's CDR3 is CANTRRGSDTQYF. CDR3 DNA sequence: TGTGCCAACACACGGCGGGGTTCAGATACGCAGTATTTT.

DNA for the CDR3: TGTGCCAGCAGCCAAGGACAGCTTTACACCTTC. It encodes CASSQGQLYTF. The rearrangement uses TRBV2 and TRBJ1-2; weak D call: TRBD1 (6 bases). V was shortened by 6 bases and J by 11 bases, with 13 bases between the two germline ends. CDR3 length: 11 residues. Per the germline V gene, CDR1 is SNHLY and CDR2 is FYNNEI.

This clone was seen only once. Its ends do not fully match the called genes, so a read error is possible. CDR3 residues: CANSPTQETQYF. Written as DNA, the CDR3 is TGCGCCAACAGCCCGACCCAAGAGACCCAGTACTTC. The chain joins TRBV5-1 to TRBJ2-5; D remains ambiguous. Germline CDR1 is SGHRS and CDR2 is YFSETQ. The CDR3 contains 12 residues.

The V gene is TRBV5-1, the J gene TRBJ1-2; TRBD1 might be the D (5 bases). V was trimmed by 0 bases and J by 4 bases, leaving 19 bases between them. The CDR3 loop spans 17 amino acids. Germline V gene lookup returns CDR1 SGHRS and CDR2 YFSETQ. Written as DNA, the CDR3 is TGCGCCAGCAGCTTGGGGGCCCAGAGGGGAGGAAGCTATGGCTACACCTTC. Translating it yields CASSLGAQRGGSYGYTF.

The V and J genes are TRBV19 and TRBJ2-3; 11 bases map to TRBD2. Germline CDR1 and CDR2: LNHDA and SQIVND (reference sequence). The CDR3 totals 16 residues. V was clipped by 7 bases and J by 0 bases; unmatched bases: 6. The CDR3: CASKGLAEASTDTQYF. CDR3 nucleotides: TGTGCCAGTAAGGGACTAGCGGAGGCTAGCACAGATACGCAGTATTTT.